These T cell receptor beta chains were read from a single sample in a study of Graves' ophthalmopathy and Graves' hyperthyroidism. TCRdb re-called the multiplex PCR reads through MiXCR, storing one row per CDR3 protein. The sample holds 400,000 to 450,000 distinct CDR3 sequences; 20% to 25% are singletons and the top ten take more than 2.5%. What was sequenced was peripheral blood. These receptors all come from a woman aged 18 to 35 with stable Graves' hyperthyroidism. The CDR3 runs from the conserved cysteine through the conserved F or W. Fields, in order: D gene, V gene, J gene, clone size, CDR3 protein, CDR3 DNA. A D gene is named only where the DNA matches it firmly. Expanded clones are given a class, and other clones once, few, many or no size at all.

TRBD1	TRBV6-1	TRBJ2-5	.	CASSVDRDSQETQYF	TGTGCCAGCAGTGTGGACAGGGATTCCCAAGAGACCCAGTACTTC
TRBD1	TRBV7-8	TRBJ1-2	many	CASSQGGRTVYGYTF	TGTGCCAGCAGCCAGGGGGGCAGAACAGTCTATGGCTACACCTTC
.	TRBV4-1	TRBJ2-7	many	CASSQQTLGYEQYF	TGCGCCAGCAGCCAACAGACCCTCGGCTACGAGCAGTACTTC
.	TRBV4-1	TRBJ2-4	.	CASSQEPRLAKNIQYF	TGCGCCAGCAGCCAAGAGCCCAGACTAGCCAAAAACATTCAGTACTTC
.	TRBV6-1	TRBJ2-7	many	CASRALGAGAYEQYF	TGTGCCAGCAGAGCCCTAGGGGCGGGCGCCTACGAGCAGTACTTC
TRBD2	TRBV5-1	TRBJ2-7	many	CASSSKASGRASHEQYF	TGCGCCAGCAGCTCGAAGGCTAGCGGGAGGGCCTCCCACGAGCAGTACTTC
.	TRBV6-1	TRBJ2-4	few	CASRKIGNAENIQYF	TGTGCCAGCAGAAAGATAGGGAACGCCGAAAACATTCAGTACTTC
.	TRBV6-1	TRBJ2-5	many	CASSEVQEGSETQYF	TGTGCCAGCAGTGAAGTACAGGAAGGATCCGAGACCCAGTACTTC
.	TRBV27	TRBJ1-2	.	CASSLTRDLGYTF	TGTGCCAGCAGTTTAACCAGGGACCTTGGCTACACCTTC
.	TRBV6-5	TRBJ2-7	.	CASSYSYSPAAYEQYF	TGTGCCAGCAGTTACTCGTATAGCCCCGCGGCCTACGAGCAGTACTTC
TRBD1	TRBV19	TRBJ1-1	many	CASSMDRVGNTEAFF	TGTGCCAGTAGTATGGACAGGGTAGGGAACACTGAAGCTTTCTTT
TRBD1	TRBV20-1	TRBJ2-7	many	CSARPTGVVSGEQYF	TGCAGTGCCCGCCCGACAGGGGTGGTTTCAGGCGAGCAGTACTTC
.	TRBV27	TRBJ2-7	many	CASSSIKDFYEQYF	TGTGCCAGCAGTTCGATAAAGGACTTCTACGAGCAGTACTTC
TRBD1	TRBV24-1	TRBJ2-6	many	CATSAGGRGLSGANVLTF	TGTGCCACCAGCGCCGGCGGCAGGGGGCTTTCCGGGGCCAACGTCCTGACTTTC
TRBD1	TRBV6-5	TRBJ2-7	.	CASSYLQGYSYEQYF	TGTGCCAGCAGTTACTTACAGGGGTACTCCTACGAGCAGTACTTC
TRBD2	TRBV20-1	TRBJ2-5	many	CSARALAGGPSETQYF	TGCAGTGCTAGAGCTTTAGCGGGAGGGCCCTCAGAGACCCAGTACTTC
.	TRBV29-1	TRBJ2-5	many	CSVMQETQYF	TGCAGCGTTATGCAAGAGACCCAGTACTTC
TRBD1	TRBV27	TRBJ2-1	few	CASSVGQGINEQFF	TGTGCCAGCTCGGTTGGACAGGGAATAAATGAGCAGTTCTTC
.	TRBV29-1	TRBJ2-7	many	CSVSGSGAYEQYF	TGCAGCGTCTCCGGGTCAGGAGCCTACGAGCAGTACTTC
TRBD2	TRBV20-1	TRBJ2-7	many	CSAGPGGSYEQYF	TGCAGTGCTGGCCCGGGGGGCTCCTACGAGCAGTACTTC
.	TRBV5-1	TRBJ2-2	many	CASSLVGRTRTGELFF	TGCGCCAGCAGCTTGGTAGGGAGAACACGCACCGGGGAGCTGTTTTTT
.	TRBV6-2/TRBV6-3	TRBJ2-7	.	CASSDFGTGTILF	.
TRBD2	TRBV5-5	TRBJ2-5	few	CASSSLAGSGQETQYF	TGTGCCAGCAGCTCCCTAGCGGGATCAGGCCAAGAGACCCAGTACTTC
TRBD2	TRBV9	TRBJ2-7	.	CASSSSPGGGYEQYF	TGTGCCAGCAGCTCCTCGCCTGGGGGGGGGTACGAGCAGTACTTC
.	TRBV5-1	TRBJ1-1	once	CASSLFGAGVTEAFF	TGCGCCAGCAGCTTGTTTGGGGCTGGGGTCACTGAAGCTTTCTTT
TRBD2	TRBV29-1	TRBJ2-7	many	CSVDGSGSGNHYEQYF	TGCAGCGTTGATGGTAGCGGGAGCGGGAACCACTACGAGCAGTACTTC
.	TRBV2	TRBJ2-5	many	CASSEQTISRETQYF	TGTGCCAGCAGTGAACAGACCATATCTCGAGAGACCCAGTACTTC